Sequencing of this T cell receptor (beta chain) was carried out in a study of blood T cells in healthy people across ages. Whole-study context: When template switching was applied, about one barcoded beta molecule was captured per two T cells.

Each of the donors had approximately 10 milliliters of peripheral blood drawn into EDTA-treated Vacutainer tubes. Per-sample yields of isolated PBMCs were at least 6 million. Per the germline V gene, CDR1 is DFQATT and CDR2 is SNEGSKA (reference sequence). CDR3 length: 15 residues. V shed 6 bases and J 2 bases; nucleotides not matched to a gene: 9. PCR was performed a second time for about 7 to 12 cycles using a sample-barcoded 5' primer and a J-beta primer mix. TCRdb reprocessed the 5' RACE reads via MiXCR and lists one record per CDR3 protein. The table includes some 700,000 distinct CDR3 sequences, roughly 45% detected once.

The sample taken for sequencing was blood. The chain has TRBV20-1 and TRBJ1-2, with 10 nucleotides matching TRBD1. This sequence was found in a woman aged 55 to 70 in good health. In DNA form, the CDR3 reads TGCAGTGCCTTCTCGACAGGGGGCAAGAACTATGGCTACACCTTC. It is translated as CSAFSTGGKNYGYTF.